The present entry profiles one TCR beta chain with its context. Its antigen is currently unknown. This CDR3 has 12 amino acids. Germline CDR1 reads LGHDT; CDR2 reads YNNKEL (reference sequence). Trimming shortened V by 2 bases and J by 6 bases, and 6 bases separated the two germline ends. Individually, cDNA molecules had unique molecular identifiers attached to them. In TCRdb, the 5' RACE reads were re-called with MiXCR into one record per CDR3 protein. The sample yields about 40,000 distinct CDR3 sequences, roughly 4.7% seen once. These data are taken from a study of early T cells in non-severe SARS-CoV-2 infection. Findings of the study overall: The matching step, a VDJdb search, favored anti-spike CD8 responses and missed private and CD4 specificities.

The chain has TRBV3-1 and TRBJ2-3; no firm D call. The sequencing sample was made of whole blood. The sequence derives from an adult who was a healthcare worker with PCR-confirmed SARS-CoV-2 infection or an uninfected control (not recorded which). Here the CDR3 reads CASSQSRDTQYF. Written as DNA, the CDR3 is TGTGCCAGCAGCCAAAGTCGGGATACGCAGTATTTT.